The rows below give T cell receptor beta chains drawn from one sample of a study of cytomegalovirus exposure and HLA in healthy donors. Method: immunoSEQ multiplex PCR; TCRdb's copy keeps in-frame clones and lacks some. The sample yields 100,000 to 150,000 clones, approximately 84% seen once. The sequencing sample was made of PBMCs. These receptors originate from a man aged 18 to 29 in good health and CMV-seropositive. Both conserved end residues are part of each CDR3. D genes are given only for firm matches. Not every row has a clone size; where given, it reads once, few, many or a size class.

abundance,v_gene,j_gene,d_gene,CDR3nt,CDR3aa
-,TRBV19,TRBJ2-1,-,TGTGCCAGTAGTCTCGGACTCCCCCCTGAGGAGCAGTTCTTC,CASSLGLPPEEQFF
once,TRBV13,TRBJ1-2,TRBD1,TGTGCCAGCAGCTGGGAGGGACAGGGAGTTAGCTATGGCTACACCTTC,CASSWEGQGVSYGYTF
-,TRBV5-1,TRBJ2-7,TRBD1,TGCGCCAGCAGCCAAGGACAGGGCATCGAGCAGTACTTC,CASSQGQGIEQYF
-,TRBV29-1,TRBJ2-7,TRBD2,TGCAGCGTTGAAGGTGGACTAGCGGGACTACCCACTGTATCCTACGAGCAGTACTTC,CSVEGGLAGLPTVSYEQYF
-,TRBV4-3,TRBJ2-3,TRBD2,TGCGCCAGCAGCCCGGGGCGGGGGGAAGTGGGCACAGATACGCAGTATTTT,CASSPGRGEVGTDTQYF
few,TRBV10-1,TRBJ2-2,TRBD2,TGCGCCAGCAAACAGGGGTGTCTAGGCGGGAGGGCCATTGGGGAGCTGTTTTTT,CASKQGCLGGRAIGELFF
-,TRBV27,TRBJ2-1,TRBD2,TGTGCCAGCAGTTTACTGGCGGGAGGCGCGGGTGAGCAGTTCTTC,CASSLLAGGAGEQFF
-,TRBV10-3,TRBJ2-7,-,TGTGCCACCACAAGAACAGAAACCTACGAGCAGTACTTC,CATTRTETYEQYF
-,TRBV7-9,TRBJ2-7,-,TGTGCCAGCAGCTTAACTTCTCTCCCCGAGCAGTACTTC,CASSLTSLPEQYF
-,TRBV2,TRBJ2-5,-,TGTGCCAGCCTGGGGCGGGAAGTGGGTGAGACCCAGTACTTC,CASLGREVGETQYF
-,TRBV9,TRBJ2-1,TRBD2,TGTGCCAGCAGCGGGTGGACTAGCGGGAGAGAGAATGAGCAGTTCTTC,CASSGWTSGRENEQFF
-,TRBV5-1,TRBJ2-2,-,TGCGCCAGCTTTGAGGACGGGGAGCTGTTTTTT,CASFEDGELFF
-,TRBV6-1,TRBJ2-5,TRBD1,TGCGCCAGCACCGGGACAGATCAAGAGACCCAGTACTTC,CASTGTDQETQYF
-,TRBV5-4,TRBJ2-3,TRBD1,TGTGCCAGCAGCCAACCGGGACAGGGACCAGATACGCAGTATTTT,CASSQPGQGPDTQYF
once,TRBV12-5,TRBJ1-4,-,TGTGCTAGTGGTTTGTCAGGGAATGAAAAACTGTTTTTT,CASGLSGNEKLFF
few,TRBV19,TRBJ1-5,-,TGTGCCAGTAGTGTAGGAGGACAGCGAGGCAATCAGCCCCAGCATTTT,CASSVGGQRGNQPQHF
-,TRBV6-5,TRBJ1-1,-,TGTGCCAGCAGTTACCGGGGGGTCGAAGGAACTGAAGCTTTCTTT,CASSYRGVEGTEAFF
few,TRBV29-1,TRBJ1-4,-,TGCAGCGTTATGGTGGCAGCTAATGAAAAACTGTTTTTT,CSVMVAANEKLFF
few,TRBV4-3,TRBJ1-4,-,TGCGCCAGCAGCCAAGATTACGGGGGGAGAGGAGAAAAACTGTTTTTT,CASSQDYGGRGEKLFF
-,TRBV19,TRBJ2-1,TRBD2,TGTGCCAGTACCGGCGGGAGGTTCGGCTCCTACAATGAGCAGTTCTTC,CASTGGRFGSYNEQFF
-,TRBV27,TRBJ1-5,TRBD1,TGTGCCAGCAGTAGCCCCGGGACAGGGAATCAGCCCCAGCATTTT,CASSSPGTGNQPQHF
-,TRBV6-6,TRBJ1-2,TRBD1,TGTGCCAGCAGTACGGGACAGGGAAGCTATGGCTACACCTTC,CASSTGQGSYGYTF
-,TRBV2,TRBJ2-7,-,TGTGCCAGCAGTGAAATAAAAGGCAGAGGCTCCTACGAGCAGTACTTC,CASSEIKGRGSYEQYF
few,TRBV27,TRBJ1-5,-,TGTGCCAGCAGACTAACAGGGAATGGCAATCAGCCCCAGCATTTT,CASRLTGNGNQPQHF
-,TRBV29-1,TRBJ2-2,-,TGCAGCGTCCAGGGTATACCGAACACCGGGGAGCTGTTTTTT,CSVQGIPNTGELFF
-,TRBV2,TRBJ1-1,TRBD1,TGTGCCAGCAGTACCTATGGGGGACAGGGGAAAGCTTTCTTT,CASSTYGGQGKAFF
-,TRBV10-3,TRBJ2-3,TRBD2,TGTGCCATCAGGGGATTAGCGGGGGACACAGATACGCAGTATTTT,CAIRGLAGDTDTQYF
-,TRBV6-5,TRBJ2-6,-,TGTGCCAGCAGTTATGCGTTCTCTGGGGCCAACGTCCTGACTTTC,CASSYAFSGANVLTF
-,TRBV11-3,TRBJ2-1,-,TGTGCCAGCAGCTTTTCTTTCGACAATGAGCAGTTCTTC,CASSFSFDNEQFF
-,TRBV30,TRBJ1-2,-,TGTGCCTGGAGCTATCTCTACGACATTACAAACTATGGCTACACCTTC,CAWSYLYDITNYGYTF
once,TRBV30,TRBJ2-7,TRBD2,TGTGCCTGGAGTGTACGGGTAGCGGGAGACGAGCAGTACTTC,CAWSVRVAGDEQYF
once,TRBV30,TRBJ2-1,-,TGTGCCTGGAGTGGACGTTGGCGGCGTATCTCCTACAATGAGCAGTTCTTC,CAWSGRWRRISYNEQFF
-,TRBV19,TRBJ2-3,TRBD2,TGTGCCAGTAGTATGACTAGCGGGAGGTCTTTGTTCCACACAGATACGCAGTATTTT,CASSMTSGRSLFHTDTQYF
once,TRBV5-4,TRBJ2-7,TRBD1,TGTGCCAGCAGCCAGGGTGGGACAGGGGTGCCCTACGAGCAGTACTTC,CASSQGGTGVPYEQYF
-,TRBV7-2,TRBJ2-2,-,TGTGCCAGCAGCCTTAGAAACGGGGAGCTGTTTTTT,CASSLRNGELFF
once,TRBV19,TRBJ2-7,TRBD2,TGTGCCAGTAGTATCTCTAGCGGGACGTCCTACGAGCAGTACTTC,CASSISSGTSYEQYF
-,TRBV9,TRBJ1-4,-,TGTGCCAGCAGCGTAGGAGGGTTGGACAGTGAAAAACTGTTTTTT,CASSVGGLDSEKLFF
-,TRBV30,TRBJ2-2,TRBD1,TGTGCCTGGGGGCAAGACAGGGACGTCGGGGAGCTGTTTTTT,CAWGQDRDVGELFF
-,TRBV4-2,TRBJ1-5,-,TGTGCCAGCAGCCAATCAGGGATCAATCAGCCCCAGCATTTT,CASSQSGINQPQHF
-,TRBV7-6,TRBJ2-2,-,TGTGCCAGCAGCTTTAATTCCGGGGAGCTGTTCTTT,CASSFNSGELFF
once,TRBV27,TRBJ2-3,TRBD2,TGTGCCAGCAGGGAGACGGGAGGGGATACGCAGTATTTT,CASRETGGDTQYF
-,TRBV27,TRBJ2-7,TRBD2,TGTGCCAGCAGTCGAAGCCCCGGGACTAGTGCTTCCTTC,CASSRSPGTSASF
-,TRBV2,TRBJ2-7,-,TGTGCCAGCAGTATCAGGCGAGCCTACGAGCAGTACTTC,CASSIRRAYEQYF
-,TRBV4-1,TRBJ1-5,-,TGCGCCAGCAGCCCGCGGGGCAGGCTCAATCAGCCCCAGCATTTT,CASSPRGRLNQPQHF
-,TRBV7-9,TRBJ2-3,TRBD2,TGTTCCAGCACCGGGACTAAGCTGTTGTCGTCCACAGATACGCAGTATTTT,CSSTGTKLLSSTDTQYF
-,TRBV19,TRBJ2-3,-,TGTGCCAGTAGTATTCTCGGGGGTATGATTACAGATACGCAGTATTTT,CASSILGGMITDTQYF